These 8 T cell receptor beta chains share one sample of origin, sequenced in a study of untreated major depressive disorder (dated by TCRdb to the late 2010s). Overall study outcomes, separate from this receptor: Sequencing confirmed higher TRBV05-01 (Vbeta 5.1) usage among CD4+ T cells of depressed patients than controls, with p = 0.040 in a one-tailed test.

Preparation of the library involved the immunoSEQ multiplex PCR assay. TCRdb obtained this table from immuneACCESS and retained in-frame rearrangements with V and J assigned. These tables miss some clones; where compared with another copy, unresolved V genes account for less than half of the shortfall, and the remainder is unexplained. This sample gives approximately 20,000 clones in total; more than 85% of them show up just once. Approximately 0.6% of the sample lies in the top ten. The antigens of these receptors remain unknown. Sample: CD4+ T cells from PBMCs. The receptor source for this set is a woman aged 40-49 years with major depressive disorder.

This clone showed up just once. The J gene is TRBJ1-5, the V gene TRBV6-5; 9 bases match TRBD1. Germline assignment: CDR1 MNHEY and CDR2 SVGAGI. The CDR3 length is 15 residues. Trimming cost V 6 bases and J 5 bases; bases outside gene matches: 8. CDR3 in DNA: TGTGCCAGCAGAGCTGGACAGGGGAGGGATCAGCCCCAGCATTTT. Residues: CASRAGQGRDQPQHF.

The chain joins TRBV14 to TRBJ2-2; D gene unclear. Per the germline V gene, CDR1 is SGHDN and CDR2 is FVKESK. This CDR3 is built from 13 residues. Trimming took off 2 bases at V and 6 bases at J, with 7 bases between the two ends. The CDR3 region is CASSQRHAGELFF. The CDR3 DNA reads TGTGCCAGCAGCCAAAGGCACGCCGGGGAGCTGTTTTTT.

V and J are TRBV7-2 and TRBJ2-5; no clear D. Trimming shortened V by 4 bases and J by 4 bases, and 4 bases separated the two germline ends. Germline values: CDR1 SGHTA, CDR2 FQGNSA. This CDR3 region has 11 residues. The CDR3 DNA is TGTGCCAGCAGCTCAAGAGAGACCCAGTACTTC. Translating gives CASSSRETQYF.

The gene calls are TRBV7-9 and TRBJ2-7; 9 positions match TRBD2. The CDR3 totals 18 residues. Germline V CDR1 and CDR2: SEHNR, FQNEAQ (reference sequence). V gave up 1 base and J gave up 2 bases; unmatched junction bases: 12. The CDR3 DNA reads as TGTGCCAGCAGCTTAGAACGGATTGCTAGCGGGGCGACCTACGAGCAGTACGTC. This codes for CASSLERIASGATYEQYV.

This clone was found once. V and J are TRBV12-2 and TRBJ2-2; the DNA was not used to check the table's D call, TRBD2. TRBV12-2 constitutes a pseudogene. The CDR3 contains 21 residues. CDR3 DNA sequence: TGTGCAAGTCGCTTAGCGTTTTATTGGTCCGAACTAGCGGGTGACACCGGGGAGCTGTTTTTT. Translation gives CASRLAFYWSELAGDTGELFF.

V usage is TRBV9 and J usage is TRBJ1-4, with D possibly being TRBD1 (6 bases). The CDR3 is made up of 15 amino acids. Trimming took 0 bases from V and 8 from J, leaving 14 bases between them. CDR1 is SGDLS, CDR2 YYNGEE, per germline. CDR3 in amino acids: CASSVATGGWEKLFF. In nucleotides, the CDR3 is TGTGCCAGCAGCGTAGCTACGGGGGGCTGGGAAAAACTGTTTTTT.

The chain uses TRBV18 and TRBJ2-3, with 7 bases lining up with TRBD2. Germline V lookup: CDR1 KGHSH, CDR2 LQKENI. V shed 6 bases, J shed 3 bases, and the junction held 12 bases outside the gene matches. The CDR3 totals 16 residues. For the CDR3, the DNA is TGTGCCAGCTCCCCCTTAGCGGGCGGGAAAACAGATACGCAGTATTTT. Encoded protein: CASSPLAGGKTDTQYF.

The gene calls are TRBV19 and TRBJ2-7, with D possibly called TRBD1 or TRBD2 (5 bases each). The germline V gene has CDR1 LNHDA and CDR2 SQIVND (reference sequence). Trimming left V 9 bases short and J 2 bases short, with 17 bases between. CDR3 length equals 14 residues. In DNA form, the CDR3 reads TGTGCCAGGAAAGGACGGGACCACCCCTACGAGCAGTACGTC. The encoded protein is CARKGRDHPYEQYV.